The T cell receptor beta chain under discussion was sequenced for a study of PD-1 blockade in classical Hodgkin lymphoma. A note on this clone: Its target is unknown.

General study points: Baseline TCR diversity was reportedly lower in newly diagnosed patients than in healthy donors. It was reported as lower still in relapsed/refractory patients.

Time point noted: newly diagnosed, previously untreated cHL patient sample. The junction had 2 bases not matched to a gene; V was cut back by 3 bases and J by 2 bases. Germline lookup yields CDR1 MRHNA and CDR2 SNTAGT. CDR3 size: 15 residues. Assay: immunoSEQ multiplex PCR; the TCRdb copy retains only in-frame clones and omits some. In the table there are approximately 70,000 clones, over 90% of which are singletons. What was sequenced was peripheral blood mononuclear cells (PBMCs). This clonotype originated in a human donor with classical Hodgkin lymphoma. The V gene is TRBV6-4, the J gene TRBJ2-3; 10 positions agree with TRBD2. The CDR3 sequence: CASSESGGATDTQYF. CDR3 in DNA: TGTGCCAGCAGTGAAAGCGGGGGGGCCACAGATACGCAGTATTTT.